This is a list of T cell receptor beta chains from one sample in a study of blood T cell repertoires in COVID-19. TCRdb's copy holds only in-frame clones and misses some; the assay was immunoSEQ multiplex PCR. The data contain 300,000 to 350,000 clones, about nine tenths of them seen just once; the ten biggest clones take up approximately 2%. Material: peripheral blood. The receptors derive from a man aged 18 to 30 with active or convalescent COVID-19. The CDR3 runs from the conserved cysteine through the conserved F or W. D genes are given only for firm matches. The size entry is marked missing in some rows and otherwise reads once, few, many or a size class.

>NA|TRBJ2-3|NA|TRBV7-8
TGTGCCAGCAGCTTAGTAGGGTGGACTTTCACAGATACGCAGTATTTT
CASSLVGWTFTDTQYF
>NA|TRBJ1-3|NA|TRBV25-1
TGTGCCAGCACCGTTTCTGGAAACACCATATATTTT
CASTVSGNTIYF
>NA|TRBJ1-2|NA|TRBV3-1/TRBV3-2
TGTGCCAGCAGCCAAGAAGAAGGCGACTTCTATGGCTACACCTTC
CASSQEEGDFYGYTF
>TRBD1|TRBJ2-1|NA|TRBV2
TGTGCCAGCAGTAAACAGGGGGCGAACAATGAGCAGTTCTTC
CASSKQGANNEQFF
>TRBD1|TRBJ2-2|NA|TRBV24-1
TGTGCCACCAGTGGGACAGGGGGTAACGGGGAGCTGTTTTTT
CATSGTGGNGELFF
>NA|TRBJ1-2|NA|TRBV6-5
TGTGCCAGCACCCCAGATGGGCGGGCGTCTGGCTACACCTTC
CASTPDGRASGYTF
>NA|TRBJ2-7|few|TRBV29-1
TGCAGCGTTGGGGGGCAGGTTTCGCGCAACTCCTACGAGCAGTACTTC
CSVGGQVSRNSYEQYF
>NA|TRBJ2-7|few|TRBV12-5
TGTGCTAGTGGATCAGGGCTAGCGTCCTACGAGCAGTACTTC
CASGSGLASYEQYF
>NA|TRBJ1-6|NA|TRBV3-1/TRBV3-2
TGTGCCAGCAGCCAAATTGGACTGAATAATTCACCCCTCCACTTT
CASSQIGLNNSPLHF
>NA|TRBJ1-4|NA|TRBV19
TGTGCCAGTAGTATCTACAGGGAAAATGAAAAACTGTTTTTT
CASSIYRENEKLFF
>TRBD2|TRBJ2-7|NA|TRBV6-1
TGTGCCAGCAGTGAAGCTCAGGGGACTAGCGGGAGGCCCGCCTACGAGCAGTACTTC
CASSEAQGTSGRPAYEQYF
>NA|TRBJ2-2|once|TRBV7-7
TGTGCCAGCAGCCCGAGGGGGGGTCGAACCGGGGAGCTGTTTTTT
CASSPRGGRTGELFF
>TRBD1|TRBJ1-2|NA|TRBV2
TGTGCCAGCAGTACCCTTAGACAGGGGATTGGCTACACCTTC
CASSTLRQGIGYTF
>NA|TRBJ2-2|NA|TRBV9
TGTGCCAGCTCCCCAACAGGAAAAGCGAACACCGGGGAGCTGTTTTTT
CASSPTGKANTGELFF
>TRBD2|TRBJ2-7|NA|TRBV7-2
TGTGCCAGCAGCTTAGAGACACTTATTTCGACTAGCGACCCCTACGAGCAGTACTTC
CASSLETLISTSDPYEQYF
>TRBD2|TRBJ2-3|NA|TRBV10-3
TGTGCCATCAGTGAGTCTAAGAGCGGGAGACTCCTCGATACGCAGTATTTT
CAISESKSGRLLDTQYF
>TRBD1|TRBJ2-1|NA|TRBV28
TGTGCCAGCAGTTCACAGACAGGGTGGGACAATGAGCAGTTCTTC
CASSSQTGWDNEQFF
>TRBD1|TRBJ1-1|NA|TRBV7-9
TGTGCCAGCAGCACCGGGACAGTTAATGAAGCTTTCTTT
CASSTGTVNEAFF
>TRBD1|TRBJ1-4|many|TRBV6-6
TGTGCCAGCAATGTACAGGGGAAGAATGAAAAACTGTTTTTT
CASNVQGKNEKLFF
>NA|TRBJ2-7|NA|TRBV27
TGTGCCAGCAGTTCTATACTGGGAGACTCGGCCTACGAGCAGTACTTC
CASSSILGDSAYEQYF
>TRBD2|TRBJ2-5|once|TRBV4-3
TGCGCCAGCAGCCAACACGCGGGAGCTAGGGCTTCTTCGTTAGAGACCCAGTACTTC
CASSQHAGARASSLETQYF
>NA|TRBJ2-7|once|TRBV27
TGTGCCAGCAGTTTCCAGGGTAGCGAGCAGTACTTC
CASSFQGSEQYF
>TRBD1|TRBJ2-7|NA|TRBV6-1
TGTGCCAGCAGTGATTTTTGGACAGGGGTCGTCTACGAGCAGTACTTC
CASSDFWTGVVYEQYF
>NA|TRBJ1-1|few|TRBV18
TGTGCCAGCTCACCACCGCTGGGGGCGATGAACACTGAAGCTTTCTTT
CASSPPLGAMNTEAFF
>NA|TRBJ2-3|NA|TRBV25-1
TGTGCCAGCAGCGGTCAAATGTTCACAGATACGCAGTATTTT
CASSGQMFTDTQYF
>TRBD1|TRBJ2-1|NA|TRBV27
TGTGCCAGCAGGCGCCCCAGGACAGGGGGCAATGAGCAGTTCTTC
CASRRPRTGGNEQFF
>NA|TRBJ2-1|once|TRBV7-9
TGTGCCAGCAGCTTATATATGGCAGCTGACTACGACTACAATGAGCAGTTCTTC
CASSLYMAADYDYNEQFF
>NA|TRBJ1-5|NA|TRBV5-5
TGTGCCAGCAGCCAAACATACTACCAGCCCCAGCATTTT
CASSQTYYQPQHF
>NA|TRBJ2-7|NA|TRBV18
TGTGCCAGCTCACCCCGATCGACGGGGGGCTCTTACGAGCAGTACTTC
CASSPRSTGGSYEQYF
>TRBD1|TRBJ2-1|NA|TRBV6-4
TGTGCCAGCACCCCGGGACAGGGAGAATACAATGAGCAGTTCTTC
CASTPGQGEYNEQFF
>NA|TRBJ1-4|NA|TRBV7-9
TGTGCCAGCAGCTTGTACAGCAATGAAAAACTGTTTTTT
CASSLYSNEKLFF
>TRBD2|TRBJ2-1|once|TRBV9
TGTGCCAGCAGCGTAGGGGAAGCGGGGGGCTCCTACAATGAGCAGTTCTTC
CASSVGEAGGSYNEQFF
>NA|TRBJ2-1|NA|TRBV18
TGTGCCAGCTCACCAAGGAAACTGGGGCTCTACAATGAGCAGTTCTTC
CASSPRKLGLYNEQFF
>NA|TRBJ1-2|NA|TRBV5-6
TGTGCCAGCAGCTTCCGATTATCAGGGCGAGGCTACACCTTC
CASSFRLSGRGYTF
>TRBD1|TRBJ2-7|NA|TRBV12-5
TGTGCTAGTGGTTCCACAGGGGGCAAGTACGAGCAGTACTTC
CASGSTGGKYEQYF
>TRBD2|TRBJ2-2|once|TRBV28
TGTGCCAGCAGTTTCTTGGCTAGCGGGAACACCGGGGAGCTGTTTTTT
CASSFLASGNTGELFF
>TRBD1|TRBJ2-1|NA|TRBV6-2/TRBV6-3
TGTGCCAGCAGTTACTCGAGACAGGGGGGCTACAATGAGCAGTTCTTC
CASSYSRQGGYNEQFF
>NA|TRBJ2-6|NA|TRBV18
TGTGCCAGCTCACCAAATCGCGCCCCCGGGGCCAACGTCCTGACTTTC
CASSPNRAPGANVLTF
>TRBD2|TRBJ2-1|NA|TRBV9
TGTGCCAGCAGCGTAACCGGGACTAGCGGGGGTCGGGAGAATGAGCAGTTCTTC
CASSVTGTSGGRENEQFF
>NA|TRBJ2-1|NA|TRBV6-6
TGTGCCAGCATAAATAGAGCGAGCTCCTACAATGAGCAGTTCTTC
CASINRASSYNEQFF
>NA|TRBJ2-7|NA|TRBV6-1
TGTGCCAGCAGTGAACTGGAGGGTCTCTCCTACGAGCAGTACTTC
CASSELEGLSYEQYF
>NA|TRBJ1-5|NA|TRBV6-2/TRBV6-3
TGTGCCAGCAGTATTCGGTATCAGCCCCAGCATTTT
CASSIRYQPQHF
>NA|TRBJ2-7|NA|TRBV27
TGTGCCAGCAGTCCCTATGAGGGAGGTCCCGTCGAGCAGTACTTC
CASSPYEGGPVEQYF
>TRBD1|TRBJ2-7|NA|TRBV2
TGTGCCAGCAACCCGGGACAGGGGCTATACGAGCAGTACTTC
CASNPGQGLYEQYF
>TRBD1|TRBJ1-1|NA|TRBV10-2
TGCGCCAGTAACAGGGGGCGTGGAGCTTTCTTT
CASNRGRGAFF
>TRBD1|TRBJ2-7|few|TRBV19
TGTGCCAGTAGTTCACGGACAGGGGGCAGCTCCTACGAGCAGTACTTC
CASSSRTGGSSYEQYF
>NA|TRBJ1-3|NA|TRBV5-1
TGCGCCAGCAGCTTGGACACCAACTCTGGAAACACCATATATTTT
CASSLDTNSGNTIYF
>TRBD1|TRBJ2-7|NA|TRBV25-1
TGTGCCAGCAGCGGCTTAGGCAGGGGGTACGAGCAGTACTTC
CASSGLGRGYEQYF
>NA|TRBJ1-2|once|TRBV2
TGTGCCAGCAGTGAGATGGTCACAGGAATCTCATATGGCTACACCTTC
CASSEMVTGISYGYTF